Following are 32 T cell receptor beta chains from one sample sequenced in a study of cytomegalovirus exposure and HLA in healthy donors (dated by TCRdb to the late 2010s). Libraries were made using the immunoSEQ multiplex PCR assay. A mixture of 60 forward primers for TCR Vbeta segments and 13 reverse primers for TCR Jbeta segments was used in the multiplex PCR. As stored in TCRdb, this immuneACCESS dataset retains in-frame rearrangements with V and J assigned. A fraction of the clones does not appear; measured against another copy, unresolved V genes explain less than half of the discrepancy, and the remainder lacks a known reason. Present in this sample are under 200,000 clones, 80% of which were seen just once. In total, the top ten clones hold 8.5% to 10% of the sample. Sequencing was performed on PBMCs. The receptor set was obtained from a young man in good health and CMV-seropositive.

The chain couples TRBV6-1 to TRBJ1-5; 9 positions match TRBD1. The V gene's germline CDR1 is MNHNS and CDR2 SASEGT. V lost 8 bases and J lost 3; bases outside the gene matches: 8. The CDR3 has 15 residues. The CDR3 nucleotides read TGTGCCAGCGGCCGGACAGGGGCTATCAATCAGCCCCAGCATTTT. Amino acids: CASGRTGAINQPQHF.

This clone was recorded only once. The chain carries TRBV7-9 and TRBJ2-3; no reliable D call. With 2 bases removed from V and 1 base from J, the gap between germline ends came to 4 bases. CDR3 length equals 13 residues. Germline-derived CDR1 and CDR2 are SEHNR and FQNEAQ (reference sequence). This CDR3 reads CASSLSGTDTQYF. CDR3 sequence (DNA): TGTGCCAGCAGCTTATCAGGCACAGATACGCAGTATTTT.

This chain uses TRBV7-3 with TRBJ2-2, with 8 bases matching TRBD1. V was clipped by 6 bases and J by 5 bases; unmatched bases: 8. CDR1 and CDR2 from the germline V gene are SGHTA and FQGTGA. The CDR3 is 15 amino acids. CDR3 in amino acids: CASSLRQGRTGELFF. CDR3 nucleotide sequence: TGTGCCAGCAGTCTCCGACAGGGGCGGACCGGGGAGCTGTTTTTT.

The chain combines TRBV9 with TRBJ2-1, with a weak D call TRBD1 (6 bases). This CDR3 region has 15 residues. In germline, CDR1 is SGDLS, CDR2 YYNGEE. Trimming removed 1 base from V and 6 bases from J, with 14 bases in between. The DNA for the CDR3 is TGTGCCAGCAGCGTAACTTCCGGCAGGGGCAATGAGCAGTTCTTC. Translated: CASSVTSGRGNEQFF.

This clone has just one count. V gene TRBV7-9 combines with J gene TRBJ1-1; possible D gene TRBD1, 5 bases. This CDR3 contains 13 residues. Trimming left V 6 bases short and J 1 base short, with 9 bases between. CDR1 and CDR2 from the germline V gene are SEHNR and FQNEAQ (reference sequence). The CDR3 loop reads CASSEQANTEAFF. CDR3 nucleotides: TGTGCCAGCAGTGAACAGGCGAACACTGAAGCTTTCTTT.

J is TRBJ2-4 and V is TRBV2, with TRBD1 as a possible D gene (6 bases). V dropped 4 bases and J dropped 1 base, with 11 bases sitting between them. Germline V gene data show CDR1 as SNHLY and CDR2 as FYNNEI. This CDR3 has 15 residues. The CDR3 is CASSGTGFAKNIQYF. DNA for the CDR3: TGTGCCAGCAGTGGAACAGGGTTCGCCAAAAACATTCAGTACTTC.

The chain uses TRBV19 and TRBJ2-3; 10 nucleotides line up with TRBD2. The CDR3 is 14 amino acids. Germline V gene lookup returns CDR1 LNHDA and CDR2 SQIVND (reference sequence). Trimming cost V 8 bases and J 3 bases; bases outside gene matches: 5. In DNA, the CDR3 is TGTGCCAGTGGGAGCGGGAGGGCAACAGATACGCAGTATTTT. Its protein is CASGSGRATDTQYF. Together with reference TRBV19 and TRBJ2-3, the CDR3 gives the full variable domain: DGGITQSPKYLFRKEGQNVTLSCEQNLNHDAMYWYRQDPGQGLRLIYYSQIVNDFQKGDIAEGYSVSREKKESFPLTVTSAQKNPTAFYLCASGSGRATDTQYFGPGTRLTVL.

This chain uses TRBV5-6 with TRBJ2-1; D may be TRBD1 (6 bases). The germline V gene encodes CDR1 SGHDT and CDR2 YYEEEE. V was pared by 4 bases and J by 3 bases, with 17 bases between. CDR3 length: 16 amino acids. CDR3 in DNA: TGTGCCAGCAGCCCGGTTTTGGACAGAAACTACAATGAGCAGTTCTTC. Translating gives CASSPVLDRNYNEQFF.

The chain couples TRBV10-3 to TRBJ1-6, with D possibly being TRBD1 (5 bases). This CDR3 spans 14 amino acids. Germline assignment: CDR1 ENHRY and CDR2 SYGVKD. V lost 3 bases to trimming and J lost 8 bases, with 11 bases between them. This CDR3 is CAISEAGGYSPLHF. The CDR3 DNA is TGTGCCATCAGTGAAGCCGGGGGGTATTCACCCCTCCACTTT.

The chain is built from TRBV6-6 and TRBJ1-5; a possible D gene is TRBD1 (6 bases). Trimming pared 1 base from V and 3 bases from J, leaving 10 bases between. The germline V gene has CDR1 MNHNY and CDR2 SVGAGI (reference sequence). The CDR3 length is 15 residues. CDR3 protein: CASSYFGQSNQPQHF. In DNA form, the CDR3 reads TGTGCCAGCAGTTACTTTGGACAGTCCAATCAGCCCCAGCATTTT.

This chain connects TRBV19 to TRBJ2-1; D might be TRBD2 (5 bases). The CDR3 sequence is 16 residues long. Germline V gives CDR1 LNHDA, CDR2 SQIVND (reference sequence). Between the trimmed V and J ends, which lost 5 bases and 5 bases, there was a span of 19 bases. The CDR3 spells CASSLAVRIGHNEQFF. The CDR3 coding sequence is TGTGCCAGTAGTCTAGCTGTAAGGATTGGGCACAATGAGCAGTTCTTC.

The chain is built from TRBV5-6 and TRBJ1-2; D call uncertain. V lost 0 bases to trimming and J lost 5 bases, with 5 bases between them. Per germline, CDR1 SGHDT and CDR2 YYEEEE. CDR3 length: 12 residues. The CDR3 nucleotides read TGTGCCAGCAGCTTGGGACTTTATGGCTACACCTTC. Its translation: CASSLGLYGYTF.

The V gene is TRBV2, the J gene TRBJ2-5; 9 bases are a match to TRBD2. This CDR3 spans 16 amino acids. CDR1 is SNHLY and CDR2 is FYNNEI in the germline V gene. V was pared by 5 bases and J by 5 bases, with 12 bases of the junction left unmatched. Here the CDR3 reads CASSPRDSGSRETQYF. The CDR3 bases are TGTGCCAGCAGTCCTCGCGATAGCGGGAGCCGGGAGACCCAGTACTTC.

This sequence joins TRBV15 and TRBJ1-2; perhaps TRBD1 as D (5 bases). Trimming removed 1 base from V and 2 bases from J, with 8 bases in between. The CDR3 contains 14 residues. The V gene's germline CDR1 is LNHNV and CDR2 YYDKDF (reference sequence). CDR3 coding DNA: TGTGCCACCAGCAGAGTTGGGGCCAACTATGGCTACACCTTC. Protein sequence: CATSRVGANYGYTF.

The rearrangement uses TRBV7-2 and TRBJ2-1; no reliable D call. The V and J ends lost 4 bases and 4 bases respectively, with 5 bases between them. Germline CDR1 reads SGHTA; CDR2 reads FQGNSA. The CDR3 loop spans 12 amino acids. The CDR3 protein is CASSSNYNEQFF. CDR3 DNA sequence: TGTGCCAGCAGCTCCAATTACAATGAGCAGTTCTTC.

The chain couples TRBV7-3 to TRBJ2-3; the match to TRBD2 covers 11 bases. The CDR3 runs 14 residues. V lost 1 base to trimming and J lost 13 bases; unmatched junction nucleotides: 7. The germline V gene has CDR1 SGHTA and CDR2 FQGTGA. The CDR3 protein is CASSLNPSGGLEYF. CDR3 sequence (DNA): TGTGCCAGCAGCTTAAACCCTAGCGGGGGGCTGGAGTATTTT.

This chain links TRBV6-5 with TRBJ2-1, with a possible D match to TRBD2 (7 bases). Germline V lookup: CDR1 MNHEY, CDR2 SVGAGI. V shed 7 bases and J shed 0 bases, with 13 bases lying between them. CDR3 length: 15 amino acids. The CDR3 sequence is CASKKGGNSYNEQFF. In nucleotides, the CDR3 is TGTGCCAGCAAGAAGGGGGGGAACTCCTACAATGAGCAGTTCTTC.

This clone was counted between two and nine times. This chain connects TRBV18 to TRBJ2-2; D gene uncertain. With 2 bases removed from V and 0 bases from J, the gap between germline ends came to 7 bases. CDR3 length equals 15 residues. CDR1 is KGHSH and CDR2 is LQKENI in the germline V gene. CDR3 coding DNA: TGTGCCAGCTCACCATCTCCAGCGAACACCGGGGAGCTGTTTTTT. It translates to CASSPSPANTGELFF.

V is TRBV19 and J is TRBJ1-5; D remains ambiguous. Per the germline V gene, CDR1 is LNHDA and CDR2 is SQIVND (reference sequence). Trimming removed 5 bases from V and 3 bases from J, with 11 bases in between. This CDR3 has 14 amino acids. The DNA of the CDR3 is TGTGCCAGTAGTCTCCCAGTTTACAATCAGCCCCAGCATTTT. This translates into CASSLPVYNQPQHF.

This chain links TRBV6-5 with TRBJ1-2; 7 positions match TRBD1. With 2 bases clipped from V and 5 bases from J, the junction kept 5 bases outside the gene matches. Germline V gene sequence: CDR1 MNHEY, CDR2 SVGAGI. The CDR3 consists of 14 residues. For the CDR3, the DNA is TGTGCCAGCAGTTACCGGGGACAGAAGTATGGCTACACCTTC. Its protein product is CASSYRGQKYGYTF.

The J gene is TRBJ1-2, the V gene TRBV6-6, with D possibly TRBD1 on 5 matching bases. Trimming left V 4 bases short and J 4 bases short, with 10 bases between. The CDR3 runs 13 residues. Per the germline V gene, CDR1 is MNHNY and CDR2 is SVGAGI (reference sequence). CDR3: CASSLDSIYGYTF. The CDR3 region has the DNA TGTGCCAGCAGTTTAGACAGCATCTATGGCTACACCTTC.

The chain carries TRBV7-9 and TRBJ2-3, with TRBD1 matching over 11 bases. V lost 2 bases to trimming and J lost 5 bases; unmatched junction nucleotides: 9. The CDR3 extends over 17 amino acids. Germline V gene sequence: CDR1 SEHNR, CDR2 FQNEAQ (reference sequence). The CDR3, as DNA: TGTGCCAGCAGCTTACCGCTGGACAGGGGGCTGAGAGATACGCAGTATTTT. Residues: CASSLPLDRGLRDTQYF.

V is TRBV4-1 and J is TRBJ2-2; 10 nucleotides agree with TRBD2. V was pared by 0 bases and J by 4 bases, with 8 bases of the junction left unmatched. Germline CDR1 and CDR2: MGHRA and YSYEKL. CDR3 size: 18 residues. The CDR3 region has the DNA TGCGCCAGCAGCCAAGAAGCCCCTAGCGGGAGTGGCACCGGGGAGCTGTTTTTT. This sequence encodes CASSQEAPSGSGTGELFF.

The CDR3 DNA follows: TGCGCCAGCAGCCAAGGACAGGGAGCCCAAGAGACCCAGTACTTC. Its translation is CASSQGQGAQETQYF. The chain recombines TRBV5-1 with TRBJ2-5, with 8 bases matching TRBD1. The CDR3 length is 15 residues. From germline, CDR1 is SGHRS and CDR2 YFSETQ. The trim removed 4 bases at V and 1 base at J, leaving 6 bases unmatched.

The CDR3 DNA is TGCGCCAGCAGTGAGGGACAGGCCAAAAACATTCAGTACTTC. Residues: CASSEGQAKNIQYF. The rearrangement uses TRBV10-2 and TRBJ2-4; the D gene is possibly TRBD1 (6 bases). V shed 2 bases and J shed 1 base, with 6 bases lying between them. The CDR3 spans 14 residues. Germline CDR1 is WSHSY and CDR2 is SAAADI.

This chain uses TRBV7-2 with TRBJ2-1; D is ambiguous. Germline values: CDR1 SGHTA, CDR2 FQGNSA. The CDR3 has 15 amino acids. Trimming shortened V by 2 bases and J by 6 bases, and 14 bases separated the two germline ends. The CDR3 region has the DNA TGTGCCAGCAGCTTACTGGCGGTTTATGTCAATGAGCAGTTCTTC. It codes for CASSLLAVYVNEQFF.

This rearrangement joins TRBV9 to TRBJ2-3, with D possibly matching TRBD2 (8 bases). In germline, CDR1 is SGDLS, CDR2 YYNGEE. V gave up 3 bases and J gave up 9 bases, with 23 bases separating them. CDR3 size: 16 residues. CDR3 in amino acids: CASSEGASGLVNTQYF. CDR3 DNA sequence: TGTGCCAGCAGCGAGGGGGCTAGCGGGTTAGTTAACACGCAGTATTTT.

The rearrangement links TRBV4-1 to TRBJ2-3, with D maybe TRBD2 (6 bases). The CDR3 runs 10 residues. The V and J ends lost 8 bases and 6 bases respectively, with 6 bases between them. CDR1 and CDR2 from the germline V gene are MGHRA and YSYEKL. CDR3 DNA: TGCGCCAGCGGGGGGGATACGCAGTATTTT. It translates to CASGGDTQYF.

This chain connects TRBV7-2 to TRBJ1-1; unclear D gene. The V gene lost 4 bases and the J gene lost 11 bases, with 14 bases spanning the gap. CDR1 SGHTA and CDR2 FQGNSA come from the germline V gene. This CDR3 is built from 12 residues. This CDR3 is CASSSRPARAFF. The CDR3 bases are TGTGCCAGCAGCTCCCGGCCCGCGAGGGCTTTCTTT.

This chain links TRBV6-5 with TRBJ1-1; 7 bases map to TRBD1. The CDR3 length is 13 residues. J gave up 5 bases and V 5 bases, and 5 bases lay outside the gene matches. From germline, CDR1 is MNHEY and CDR2 SVGAGI. The CDR3 loop reads CASSLRDRTEAFF. CDR3 bases: TGTGCCAGCAGTCTCCGGGACAGAACTGAAGCTTTCTTT.

This chain joins TRBV29-1 and TRBJ1-1, with D hard to call. CDR3 length equals 11 residues. CDR1 and CDR2 from the germline V gene are SQVTM and ANQGSEA. Trimming shortened V by 5 bases and J by 5 bases, and 9 bases separated the two germline ends. CDR3 sequence reads: CSVTPGTEAFF. CDR3 coding DNA: TGCAGCGTTACCCCGGGGACTGAAGCTTTCTTT.

The V and J genes are TRBV7-9 and TRBJ2-2; possibly TRBD1 for D (5 bases). V lost 11 bases, J lost 7 bases, and 8 bases lay in between. The CDR3 runs 10 residues. Looked up from germline, CDR1 is SEHNR and CDR2 is FQNEAQ (reference sequence). The CDR3 is CAGAIGELFF. The CDR3 nucleotides read TGTGCCGGGGCCATCGGGGAGCTGTTTTTT.